These 27 T cell receptor beta chains were all obtained from the same sample, sequenced in a study of follicular helper T cells after annual influenza vaccination. The time point is: 2015-2016 season, pre-vaccination. Repertoires were generated with immunoSEQ multiplex PCR, while TCRdb's copy carries only in-frame clones and drops some. The table records 9,000 or so clones, around four fifths of them present only once. The sequencing used CXCR5+ CD38- circulating T follicular helper cells from blood, collected on the day of influenza vaccination. Subset given: circulating Tfh, non-naive CD4+CXCR5+PD-1+ (ICOS+CD38+ or ICOS-CD38-). The receptors were sampled from an adult who received the influenza vaccine.

The V and J genes are TRBV7-9 and TRBJ2-5; TRBD1 matches 10 bases. J lost 5 bases, V lost 5 bases, and 2 bases had no gene match. The germline V gene encodes CDR1 SEHNR and CDR2 FQNEAQ (reference sequence). The CDR3 length is 13 residues. The CDR3 DNA sequence: TGTGCCAGCAGCCGGACAGGGGGGGAGACCCAGTACTTC. Protein: CASSRTGGETQYF.

The chain carries TRBV6-1 and TRBJ1-5, with D unresolved. Trimming pared 6 bases from V and 1 base from J, leaving 7 bases between. The V gene's germline CDR1 is MNHNS and CDR2 SASEGT. The CDR3 loop spans 13 amino acids. The CDR3 DNA reads as TGTGCCAGCAGCGGAGAGAGCAATCAGCCCCAGCATTTT. This codes for CASSGESNQPQHF.

This clone was picked up one time. The chain employs TRBV27 and TRBJ1-2; tentative D call: TRBD1 (6 bases). Trimming pared 6 bases from V and 2 bases from J, leaving 19 bases between. The germline V gene encodes CDR1 MNHEY and CDR2 SMNVEV (reference sequence). CDR3 length: 16 amino acids. CDR3 amino acids: CASRSQTTGRNYGYTF. The CDR3, as DNA: TGTGCCAGCAGATCACAGACGACAGGTCGGAACTATGGCTACACCTTC.

The chain links TRBV2 to TRBJ1-5; no definite D call. Trimming removed 5 bases from V and 7 bases from J, with 9 bases in between. From germline, CDR1 is SNHLY and CDR2 FYNNEI. This CDR3 comprises 12 residues. CDR3 coding DNA: TGTGCCAGCAGTTGGGAGGGACAGCCCCAGCATTTT. Its protein is CASSWEGQPQHF.

Notes on this clone: A junction boundary mismatches the germline segment, possibly from a read error. The rearrangement uses TRBV6-1 and TRBJ1-5; D unclear. Per the germline V gene, CDR1 is MNHNS and CDR2 is SASEGT. The CDR3 runs 14 residues. The CDR3 protein is CASSEQYSNQPQHF. CDR3 DNA: TGTGCCAGCAGTGAACAGTATAGCAATCAGCCCCAACATTTT.

The rearrangement links TRBV6-5 to TRBJ1-2; D is undetermined. Trimming stripped 0 bases from V and 8 bases from J, with 10 bases between. There are 13 residues in the CDR3. The germline CDR1 and CDR2 sequences are MNHEY and SVGAGI. CDR3 sequence: CASSYSPRSGYTF. The CDR3 DNA is TGTGCCAGCAGTTACTCGCCCCGTTCGGGCTACACCTTC.

The chain combines TRBV19 with TRBJ2-6; possibly TRBD1 for D (6 bases). The length of the CDR3 is 16 residues. From germline, CDR1 is LNHDA and CDR2 SQIVND (reference sequence). The V gene lost 6 bases and the J gene lost 0 bases, with 12 bases spanning the gap. The DNA for the CDR3 is TGTGCCAGTAGCTTGACAGGTGCCTCTGGGGCCAACGTCCTGACTTTC. This translates into CASSLTGASGANVLTF.

V gene TRBV15 combines with J gene TRBJ1-4, with unresolved D. Trimming removed 0 bases from V and 9 bases from J, with 11 bases in between. CDR1 is LNHNV, CDR2 YYDKDF, per germline (reference sequence). This CDR3 is 14 amino acids long. CDR3: CATSRDSGLQKLFF. CDR3 sequence (DNA): TGTGCCACCAGCAGAGATTCCGGACTTCAAAAACTGTTTTTT.

For this clone: Other DNA sequences in the sample encode the same CDR3. The V call is TRBV11-2, the J call TRBJ2-5; 10 bases are shared with TRBD1. Germline CDR1 SGHAT, CDR2 FQNNGV. Unmatched junction bases numbered 4, after V lost 4 bases and J lost 5 bases. The CDR3 contains 14 residues. The CDR3 sequence: CASSSSTGGETQYF. CDR3 in DNA: TGTGCCAGCAGCTCCTCGACAGGGGGCGAGACCCAGTACTTC.

This chain links TRBV5-1 with TRBJ2-1; D may correspond to TRBD1 or TRBD2 (6 bases each). Germline-derived CDR1 and CDR2 are SGHRS and YFSETQ. CDR3 length: 11 amino acids. V gave up 4 bases and J gave up 12 bases, with 11 bases separating them. The CDR3 loop reads CASSLQGGQFF. CDR3 nucleotides: TGCGCCAGCAGCCTACAGGGAGGGCAGTTCTTC.

The chain combines TRBV6-1 with TRBJ1-2; 8 nucleotides align to TRBD1. This CDR3 contains 16 residues. Germline V CDR1 and CDR2: MNHNS, SASEGT. V gave up 4 bases and J gave up 2 bases; unmatched junction bases: 9. The CDR3 DNA sequence: TGTGCCAGCAGTGTCACCGGGACAGGCGCCAACTATGGCTACACCTTC. It yields the protein CASSVTGTGANYGYTF.

This clone has more than one count but fewer than ten. CDR3 sequence reads: CASSYTGDQPQHF. As DNA, the CDR3 is TGTGCCAGCAGCTACACAGGGGATCAGCCCCAGCATTTT. The chain employs TRBV6-1 and TRBJ1-5; 7 bases agree with TRBD1. The junction had 4 bases not matched to a gene; V was cut back by 6 bases and J by 5 bases. The CDR3 is 13 residues long. The V gene's germline CDR1 is MNHNS and CDR2 SASEGT.

The chain recombines TRBV7-2 with TRBJ2-2; a possible D gene is TRBD1 (6 bases). Germline V lookup: CDR1 SGHTA, CDR2 FQGNSA. This CDR3 contains 14 residues. V was clipped by 3 bases and J by 4 bases, with 9 bases between them. The CDR3 region is CASSLVGATGELFF. The CDR3 DNA sequence: TGTGCCAGCAGCTTGGTGGGGGCCACCGGGGAGCTGTTTTTT.

The count of this clone is one. V gene TRBV6-5 combines with J gene TRBJ2-1; 9 bases are a match to TRBD1. CDR3 length equals 15 residues. Germline-derived CDR1 and CDR2 are MNHEY and SVGAGI. The trim removed 6 bases at V and 5 bases at J, leaving 8 bases unmatched. This CDR3 is CASSNRDRVNNEQFF. The CDR3 coding sequence is TGTGCCAGCAGCAACCGGGACAGGGTAAACAATGAGCAGTTCTTC.

V gene TRBV30 combines with J gene TRBJ2-2, with TRBD1 matching over 8 bases. The CDR3 totals 13 residues. Germline V gives CDR1 GTSNPN, CDR2 SVGIG (reference sequence). V was pared by 1 base and J by 7 bases, with 2 bases of the junction left unmatched. The CDR3: CAWSGTGRGELFF. In DNA, the CDR3 is TGTGCCTGGAGTGGGACAGGGCGCGGGGAGCTGTTTTTT. Complete variable domain (other parts from reference TRBV30 and TRBJ2-2): SQTIHQWPATLVQPVGSPLSLECTVEGTSNPNLYWYRQAAGRGLQLLFYSVGIGQISSEVPQNLSASRPQDRQFILSSKKLLLSDSGFYLCAWSGTGRGELFFGEGSRLTVL.

CDR3 in amino acids: CASSSALRPGELFF. Here the CDR3 DNA reads TGTGCCAGCTCATCGGCCCTTCGACCCGGGGAGCTGTTTTTT. The chain joins TRBV18 to TRBJ2-2; D gene uncertain. This CDR3 region has 14 residues. The V end lost 5 bases, the J end lost 6 bases, and 13 bases lay between the germline ends. The germline gives CDR1 KGHSH, CDR2 LQKENI.

The chain employs TRBV9 and TRBJ1-3; tentatively, D is TRBD1 (6 bases). Per germline, CDR1 SGDLS and CDR2 YYNGEE. Between the trimmed V and J ends, which lost 4 bases and 3 bases, there was a span of 20 bases. The CDR3 totals 17 residues. The CDR3 is CASSKDPSGAIGNTIYF. The CDR3 DNA reads TGTGCCAGCAGCAAAGACCCGTCGGGGGCGATTGGAAACACCATATATTTT.

The chain employs TRBV6-1 and TRBJ2-3; TRBD2 matches 8 bases. The CDR3 totals 15 residues. V gave up 7 bases and J gave up 6 bases; unmatched junction bases: 12. The germline CDR1 and CDR2 sequences are MNHNS and SASEGT. This CDR3 is CASNPRGGRIDTQYF. The CDR3 bases are TGTGCCAGCAACCCCCGCGGGGGGCGAATCGATACGCAGTATTTT.

The DNA of the CDR3 is TGCAGCGTTGAACCTCGGACAGGTCCTCAGTTCTTC. Protein product: CSVEPRTGPQFF. The chain combines TRBV29-1 with TRBJ2-1; 7 bases map to TRBD1. CDR3 size: 12 residues. With 2 bases clipped from V and 13 bases from J, the junction kept 8 bases outside the gene matches. CDR1 and CDR2 from the germline V gene are SQVTM and ANQGSEA.

The rearrangement uses TRBV6-1 and TRBJ2-1; D is possibly TRBD2 (5 bases). Germline CDR1 reads MNHNS; CDR2 reads SASEGT. V was trimmed by 7 bases and J by 12 bases, leaving 13 bases between them. The CDR3 extends over 11 amino acids. The DNA for the CDR3 is TGTGCCAGCAAAGAGGATGGAGGGCAGTTCTTC. Its protein product is CASKEDGGQFF.

This chain joins TRBV1 and TRBJ1-1. TRBV1 is a pseudogene segment. There are 17 residues in the CDR3. The DNA for the CDR3 is TGCACCAGCGCAACCTCTCAGAGGCAGGTGGAGTACACTGAAGCTTTCTTT. Amino acids: CTSATSQRQVEYTEAFF.

This rearrangement joins TRBV5-1 to TRBJ2-3; 9 bases line up with TRBD2. Per germline, CDR1 SGHRS and CDR2 YFSETQ. This CDR3 has 14 residues. V was clipped by 2 bases and J by 3 bases; unmatched bases: 1. CDR3 residues: CASSFGLATDTQYF. The CDR3 coding sequence is TGCGCCAGCAGCTTTGGACTAGCGACAGATACGCAGTATTTT. Supplemented by reference TRBV5-1 and TRBJ2-3, the full variable domain reads KAGVTQTPRYLIKTRGQQVTLSCSPISGHRSVSWYQQTPGQGLQFLFEYFSETQRNKGNFPGRFSGRQFSNSRSEMNVSTLELGDSALYLCASSFGLATDTQYFGPGTRLTVL.

The CDR3 nucleotides read TGTGCCAGCAGCCCGAATATGGGTAGCAATCAGCCCCAGCATTTT. This gives the protein CASSPNMGSNQPQHF. The rearrangement joins TRBV7-2 to TRBJ1-5; D gene ambiguous. The CDR3 totals 15 residues. Germline lookup yields CDR1 SGHTA and CDR2 FQGNSA. V lost 5 bases to trimming and J lost 0 bases, with 11 bases between them.

V usage is TRBV2 and J usage is TRBJ1-3; no firm D call. Germline-derived CDR1 and CDR2 are SNHLY and FYNNEI. V lost 4 bases, J lost 2 bases, and 6 bases lay in between. The CDR3 is made up of 13 amino acids. CDR3 residues: CASSVETGNTIYF. The CDR3 bases are TGTGCCAGCAGTGTGGAGACTGGAAACACCATATATTTT.

The V gene is TRBV6-7, the J gene TRBJ2-7, with TRBD1 matching over 8 bases. TRBV6-7 is classed as an ORF, of uncertain function. This CDR3 is built from 12 residues. Trimming took 6 bases from V and 6 from J; bases not matched to a gene: 4. The CDR3 loop reads CASRTTGVEQYF. The DNA for the CDR3 is TGTGCCAGCAGGACGACAGGGGTCGAGCAGTACTTC.

This chain uses TRBV5-5 with TRBJ2-1; D remains ambiguous. Trimming took off 4 bases at V and 4 bases at J, with 12 bases between the two ends. The CDR3 is 14 amino acids. The germline V gene encodes CDR1 SGHKS and CDR2 YYEKEE (reference sequence). Here the CDR3 reads CASSATDSYNEQFF. DNA of the CDR3: TGTGCCAGCAGCGCCACTGACTCGTACAATGAGCAGTTCTTC. Variable domain in full (rest from reference TRBV5-5 and TRBJ2-1): DAGVTQSPTHLIKTRGQQVTLRCSPISGHKSVSWYQQVLGQGPQFIFQYYEKEERGRGNFPDRFSARQFPNYSSELNVNALLLGDSALYLCASSATDSYNEQFFGPGTRLTVL.

The CDR3 loop is CASSLSFEQYF. CDR3 nucleotides: TGTGCCAGCAGTTTGAGCTTTGAGCAGTACTTC. This chain uses TRBV28 with TRBJ2-7; D not certain. The V gene lost 3 bases and the J gene lost 7 bases, with 7 bases spanning the gap. The CDR3 covers 11 residues. Germline values: CDR1 MDHEN, CDR2 SYDVKM. Supplemented by reference TRBV28 and TRBJ2-7, the full variable domain reads DVKVTQSSRYLVKRTGEKVFLECVQDMDHENMFWYRQDPGLGLRLIYFSYDVKMKEKGDIPEGYSVSREKKERFSLILESASTNQTSMYLCASSLSFEQYFGPGTRLTVT.